Each of the 2 T cell receptor beta chains below was sequenced from the same sample in a study of cytomegalovirus exposure and HLA in healthy donors. It was with 60 Vbeta and 13 Jbeta primers that the PCR ran. Only in-frame clones appear in the TCRdb table, and some are missing; sequencing was by immunoSEQ multiplex PCR. The sample lists roughly 140,000 clones, around 82% occurring once. Material: PBMCs. The source is a woman aged 40 to 50 in good health and CMV-seropositive.

The chain recombines TRBV5-1 with TRBJ2-7, with 11 bases identical to TRBD2. After removal of 8 bases from V and 0 bases from J, the junction contained 10 bases not matched to a gene. In germline, CDR1 is SGHRS, CDR2 YFSETQ. The length of the CDR3 is 16 residues. CDR3 DNA sequence: TGCGCCAGTAGTACGGGACTAGCGGATTACTCCTACGAGCAGTACTTC. Translated: CASSTGLADYSYEQYF.

The V and J genes are TRBV19 and TRBJ2-1, with 15 bases fitting TRBD2. V lost 4 bases, J lost 7 bases, and 5 bases stayed unmatched. Germline lookup yields CDR1 LNHDA and CDR2 SQIVND (reference sequence). The CDR3 covers 16 residues. CDR3 residues: CASSTGTSGRRNEQFF. The CDR3, as DNA: TGTGCCAGTAGTACCGGGACTAGCGGGAGGAGGAATGAGCAGTTCTTC.